This T cell receptor (beta chain) was sequenced in a study of regulatory T cells in long-lasting Graves disease. Assembly of TCR beta libraries relied on iRepertoire HTBI primers together with Arm-PCR of CDR3 regions. Each CDR3 protein is one row after TCRdb ran MiXCR on the multiplex PCR reads. The data hold hundreds of thousands of distinct CDR3 sequences, with approximately 31% observed a single time. Time point denoted: persistent/refractory GD, antithyroid drugs over 5 years with positive TRAb. Extracted PBMC RNA gave rise to the TCR library. This clonotype turned up a few times. The CDR3 runs to 15 residues. Germline V gives CDR1 SGHRS, CDR2 YFSETQ. Losses at the gene ends were 3 bases for V and 4 bases for J; bases not matched to a gene: 5.

Sequences were derived from peripheral blood mononuclear cells (PBMCs), sampled when the disease was refractory, from a patient treated with antithyroid drugs. This clonotype was sampled from a female donor with Graves disease. The chain uses TRBV5-1 and TRBJ1-2; TRBD1 matches 11 bases. The CDR3 here is CASSSGTGGVYGYTF. CDR3 bases: TGCGCCAGCAGCTCCGGGACAGGGGGAGTCTATGGCTACACCTTC.